This T cell receptor beta chain appears in the sequencing data of a study of identical twins. The CDR3 runs 13 residues. CDR1 DFQATT and CDR2 SNEGSKA come from the germline V gene (reference sequence). Germline trimming cut 6 bases from V and 10 bases from J; bases unmatched to any gene: 8. TCRdb reprocessed the 5' RACE reads via MiXCR and lists one record per CDR3 protein. This sample has 500,000 to 600,000 distinct CDR3 sequences, with 22% found just once. This sample also appeared in a second study, on T cells expressing NK-cell markers.

This chain uses TRBV20-1 with TRBJ2-1, with 11 bases matching TRBD2. The clonotype comes from a woman between 18 and 29 years old in good health. Material for sequencing was CD4+ T cells sorted from blood. The CDR3 DNA is TGCAGTGCGCAACTAGCGGGGGTAGAAGAGCAGTTCTTC. It is translated as CSAQLAGVEEQFF.